The present TCR beta chain was sequenced within a study of blood T cell repertoires in COVID-19. Turning to the study itself: The United States, Italy and Spain were the sources of the acute and convalescent COVID-19 samples.

Trimming at V came to 3 bases and at J to 9 bases, leaving 6 bases not matched to a gene. Germline-derived CDR1 and CDR2 are MDHEN and SYDVKM. CDR3 size: 15 residues. The protocol was immunoSEQ multiplex PCR, while the TCRdb copy is restricted to in-frame clones and leaves out a portion. The sample yields about 310,000 clones, approximately 87% seen once. The sample comprised peripheral blood. The clonotype was recovered from a woman aged 50 to 60 who had recovered from COVID-19. The V and J genes are TRBV28 and TRBJ2-2; 11 bases are a match to TRBD2. The CDR3 nucleotides read TGTGCCAGCAGTTTGGGACTAGCGGCCCCCCGGGAGCTGTTTTTT. Translated: CASSLGLAAPRELFF.